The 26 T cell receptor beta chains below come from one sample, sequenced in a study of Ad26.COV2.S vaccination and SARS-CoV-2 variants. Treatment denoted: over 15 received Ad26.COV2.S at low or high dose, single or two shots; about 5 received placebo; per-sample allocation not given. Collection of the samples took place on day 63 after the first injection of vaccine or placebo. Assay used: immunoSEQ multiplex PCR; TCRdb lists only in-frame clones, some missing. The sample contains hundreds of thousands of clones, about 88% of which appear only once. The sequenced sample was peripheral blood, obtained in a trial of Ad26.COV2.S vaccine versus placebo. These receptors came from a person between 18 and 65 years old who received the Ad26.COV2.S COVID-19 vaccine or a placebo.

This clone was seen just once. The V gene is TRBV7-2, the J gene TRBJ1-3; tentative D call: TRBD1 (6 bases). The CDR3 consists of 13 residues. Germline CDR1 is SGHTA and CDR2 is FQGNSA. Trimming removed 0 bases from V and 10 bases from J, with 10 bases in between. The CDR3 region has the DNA TGTGCCAGCAGCTTAGCGCGTACAGGGACCATATATTTT. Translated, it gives CASSLARTGTIYF.

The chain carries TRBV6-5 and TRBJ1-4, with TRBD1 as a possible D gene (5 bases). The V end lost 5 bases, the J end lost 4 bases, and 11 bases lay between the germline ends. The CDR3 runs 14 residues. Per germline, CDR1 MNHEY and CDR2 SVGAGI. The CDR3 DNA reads TGTGCCAGCAGTCGGACACTATATAATGAAAAACTGTTTTTT. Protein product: CASSRTLYNEKLFF.

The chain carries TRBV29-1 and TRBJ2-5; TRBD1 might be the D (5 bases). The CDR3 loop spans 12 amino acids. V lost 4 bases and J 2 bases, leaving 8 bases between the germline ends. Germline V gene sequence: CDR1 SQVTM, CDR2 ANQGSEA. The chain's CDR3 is CSVARQQETQYF. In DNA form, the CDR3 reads TGCAGCGTTGCCCGACAGCAAGAGACCCAGTACTTC.

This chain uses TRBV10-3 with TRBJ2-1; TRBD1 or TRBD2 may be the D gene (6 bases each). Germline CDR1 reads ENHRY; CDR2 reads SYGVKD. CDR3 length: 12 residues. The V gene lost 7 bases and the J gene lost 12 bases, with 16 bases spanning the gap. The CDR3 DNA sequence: TGTGCCATCAAAAAGATCGGGGGCCGGCAGTTCTTC. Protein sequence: CAIKKIGGRQFF.

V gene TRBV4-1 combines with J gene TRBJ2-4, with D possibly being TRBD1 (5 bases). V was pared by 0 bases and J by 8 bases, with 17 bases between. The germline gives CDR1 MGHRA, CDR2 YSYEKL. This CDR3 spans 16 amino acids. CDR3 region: CASSQDYGRVDDIQYF. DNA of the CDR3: TGCGCCAGCAGCCAAGATTACGGCAGGGTAGATGACATTCAGTACTTC.

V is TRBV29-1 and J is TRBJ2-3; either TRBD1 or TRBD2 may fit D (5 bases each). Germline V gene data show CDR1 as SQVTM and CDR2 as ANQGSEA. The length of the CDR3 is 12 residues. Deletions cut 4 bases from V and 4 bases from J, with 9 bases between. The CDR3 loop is CSVVEGSDTQYF. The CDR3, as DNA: TGCAGCGTTGTAGAGGGGTCAGATACGCAGTATTTT.

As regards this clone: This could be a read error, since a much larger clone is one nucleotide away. CDR3 region: CASSYGKTQYF. Here the CDR3 DNA reads TGTGCCAGCAGTTACGGAAAGACCCAGTACTTC. The V call is TRBV6-5, the J call TRBJ2-5; D is uncertain. In germline, CDR1 is MNHEY, CDR2 SVGAGI. Trimming left V 2 bases short and J 6 bases short, with 4 bases between. This CDR3 spans 11 amino acids.

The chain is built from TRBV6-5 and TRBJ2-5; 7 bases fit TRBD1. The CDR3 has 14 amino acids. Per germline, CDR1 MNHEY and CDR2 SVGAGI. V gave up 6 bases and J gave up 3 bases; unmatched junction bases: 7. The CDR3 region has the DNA TGTGCCAGCAGATTTACGGGACAGAAAGAGACCCAGTACTTC. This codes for CASRFTGQKETQYF.

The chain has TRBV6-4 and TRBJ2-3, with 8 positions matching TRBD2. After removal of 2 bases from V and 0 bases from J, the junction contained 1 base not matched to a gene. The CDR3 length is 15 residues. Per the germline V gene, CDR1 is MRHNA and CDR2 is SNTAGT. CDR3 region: CASSDASGSTDTQYF. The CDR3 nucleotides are TGTGCCAGCAGTGACGCTAGCGGGAGCACAGATACGCAGTATTTT.

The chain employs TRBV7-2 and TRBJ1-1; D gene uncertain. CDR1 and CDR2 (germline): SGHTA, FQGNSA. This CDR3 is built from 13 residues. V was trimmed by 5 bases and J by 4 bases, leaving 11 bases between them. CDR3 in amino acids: CASSPHSATEAFF. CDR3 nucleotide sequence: TGTGCCAGCAGCCCCCACTCGGCCACTGAAGCTTTCTTT. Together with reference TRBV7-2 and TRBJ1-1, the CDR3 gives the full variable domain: GAGVSQSPSNKVTEKGKDVELRCDPISGHTALYWYRQSLGQGLEFLIYFQGNSAPDKSGLPSDRFSAERTGGSVSTLTIQRTQQEDSAVYLCASSPHSATEAFFGQGTRLTVV.

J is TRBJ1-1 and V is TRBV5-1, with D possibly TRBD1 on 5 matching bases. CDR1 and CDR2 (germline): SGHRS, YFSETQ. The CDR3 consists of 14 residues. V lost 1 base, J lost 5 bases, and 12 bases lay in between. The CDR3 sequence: CASSLSRGLTEAFF. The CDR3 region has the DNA TGCGCCAGCAGCTTGAGTAGGGGCTTAACTGAAGCTTTCTTT.

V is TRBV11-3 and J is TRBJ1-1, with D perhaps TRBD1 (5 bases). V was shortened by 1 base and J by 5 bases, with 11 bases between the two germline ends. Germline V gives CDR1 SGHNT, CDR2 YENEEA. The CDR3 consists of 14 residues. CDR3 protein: CASSLGGARTEAFF. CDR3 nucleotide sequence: TGTGCCAGCAGCTTAGGGGGCGCGAGGACTGAAGCTTTCTTT. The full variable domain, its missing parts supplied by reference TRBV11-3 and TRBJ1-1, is EAGVVQSPRYKIIEKKQPVAFWCNPISGHNTLYWYLQNLGQGPELLIRYENEEAVDDSQLPKDRFSAERLKGVDSTLKIQPAELGDSAVYLCASSLGGARTEAFFGQGTRLTVV.

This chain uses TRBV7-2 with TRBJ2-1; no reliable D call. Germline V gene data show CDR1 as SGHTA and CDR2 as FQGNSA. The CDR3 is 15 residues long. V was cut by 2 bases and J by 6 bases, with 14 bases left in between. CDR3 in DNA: TGTGCCAGCAGCTTAACCGCATCCATGGCCAATGAGCAGTTCTTC. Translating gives CASSLTASMANEQFF.

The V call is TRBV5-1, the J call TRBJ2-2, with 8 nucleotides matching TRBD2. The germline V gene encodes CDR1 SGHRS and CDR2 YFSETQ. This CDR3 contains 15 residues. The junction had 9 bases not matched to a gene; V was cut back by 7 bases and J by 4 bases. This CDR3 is CASWSLGGATGELFF. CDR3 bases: TGCGCCAGCTGGTCCCTCGGGGGGGCCACCGGGGAGCTGTTTTTT.

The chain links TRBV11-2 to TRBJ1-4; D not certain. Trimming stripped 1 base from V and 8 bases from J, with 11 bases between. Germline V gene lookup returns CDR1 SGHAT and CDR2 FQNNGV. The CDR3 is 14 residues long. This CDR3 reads CASSLGLTVEKLFF. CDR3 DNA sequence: TGTGCCAGCAGCTTAGGCCTGACCGTCGAAAAACTGTTTTTT. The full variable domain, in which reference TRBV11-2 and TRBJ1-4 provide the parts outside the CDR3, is EAGVAQSPRYKIIEKRQSVAFWCNPISGHATLYWYQQILGQGPKLLIQFQNNGVVDDSQLPKDRFSAERLKGVDSTLKIQPAKLEDSAVYLCASSLGLTVEKLFFGSGTQLSVL.

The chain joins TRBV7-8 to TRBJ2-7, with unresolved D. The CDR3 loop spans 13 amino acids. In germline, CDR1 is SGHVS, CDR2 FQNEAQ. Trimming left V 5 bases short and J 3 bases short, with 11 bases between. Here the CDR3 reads CASSPRTFYEQYV. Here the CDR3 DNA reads TGTGCCAGCAGCCCGAGGACCTTCTACGAGCAGTACGTC.

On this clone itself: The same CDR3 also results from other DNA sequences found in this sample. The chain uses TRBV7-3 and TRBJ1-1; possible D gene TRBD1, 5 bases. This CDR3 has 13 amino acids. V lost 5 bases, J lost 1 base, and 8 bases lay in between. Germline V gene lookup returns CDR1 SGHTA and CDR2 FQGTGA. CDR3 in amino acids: CASSLDTNTEAFF. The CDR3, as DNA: TGTGCCAGCAGCCTGGACACGAACACTGAAGCTTTCTTT.

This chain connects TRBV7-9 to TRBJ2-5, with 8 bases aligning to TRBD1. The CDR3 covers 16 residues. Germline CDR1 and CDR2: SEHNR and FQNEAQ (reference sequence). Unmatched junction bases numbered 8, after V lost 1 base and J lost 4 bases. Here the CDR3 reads CASSLDGQGFLETQYF. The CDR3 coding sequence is TGTGCCAGCAGCTTAGATGGACAGGGTTTTCTAGAGACCCAGTACTTC.

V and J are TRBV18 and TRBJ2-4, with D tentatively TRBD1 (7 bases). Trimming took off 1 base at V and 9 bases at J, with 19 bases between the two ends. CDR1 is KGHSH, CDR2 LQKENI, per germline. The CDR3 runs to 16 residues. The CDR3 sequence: CASSPRARGDTGIQYF. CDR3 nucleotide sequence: TGTGCCAGCTCACCACGAGCCAGGGGGGACACAGGCATTCAGTACTTC.

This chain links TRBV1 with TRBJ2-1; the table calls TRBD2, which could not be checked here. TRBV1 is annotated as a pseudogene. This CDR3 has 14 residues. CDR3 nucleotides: TGCACCAGCAGCCAGACAGGACTAGCCAATGAGCAGTTCTTC. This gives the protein CTSSQTGLANEQFF.

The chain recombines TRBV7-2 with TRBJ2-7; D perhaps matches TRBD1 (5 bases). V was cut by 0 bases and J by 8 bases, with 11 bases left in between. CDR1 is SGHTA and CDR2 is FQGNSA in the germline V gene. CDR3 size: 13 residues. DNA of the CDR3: TGTGCCAGCAGCTTAGCGAGGCAGGGCCAGCAGTACTTC. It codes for CASSLARQGQQYF.

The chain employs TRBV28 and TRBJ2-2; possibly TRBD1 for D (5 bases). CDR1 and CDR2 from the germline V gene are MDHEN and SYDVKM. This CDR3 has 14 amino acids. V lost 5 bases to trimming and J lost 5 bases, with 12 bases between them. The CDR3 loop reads CASSQITGTGELFF. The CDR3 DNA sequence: TGTGCCAGCAGTCAAATCACAGGAACCGGGGAGCTGTTTTTT.

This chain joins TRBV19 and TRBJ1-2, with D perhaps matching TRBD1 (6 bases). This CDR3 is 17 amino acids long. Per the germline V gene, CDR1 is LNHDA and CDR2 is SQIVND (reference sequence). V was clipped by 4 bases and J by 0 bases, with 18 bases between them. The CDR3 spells CASSTSGTRASNYGYTF. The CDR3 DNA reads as TGTGCCAGTAGTACTTCCGGGACACGCGCCTCTAACTATGGCTACACCTTC.

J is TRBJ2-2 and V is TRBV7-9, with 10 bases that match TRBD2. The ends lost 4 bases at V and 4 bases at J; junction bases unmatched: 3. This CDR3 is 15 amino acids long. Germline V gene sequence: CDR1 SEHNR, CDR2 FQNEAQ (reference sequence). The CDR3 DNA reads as TGTGCCAGCAGCTCTAGACTAGCGGGCACCGGGGAGCTGTTTTTT. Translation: CASSSRLAGTGELFF.

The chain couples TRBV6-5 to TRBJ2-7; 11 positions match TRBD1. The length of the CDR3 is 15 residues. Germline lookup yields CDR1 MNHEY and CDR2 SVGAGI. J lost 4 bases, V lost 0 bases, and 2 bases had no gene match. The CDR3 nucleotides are TGTGCCAGCAGTTACTCGGGACAGGGGGTATACGAGCAGTACTTC. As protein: CASSYSGQGVYEQYF.

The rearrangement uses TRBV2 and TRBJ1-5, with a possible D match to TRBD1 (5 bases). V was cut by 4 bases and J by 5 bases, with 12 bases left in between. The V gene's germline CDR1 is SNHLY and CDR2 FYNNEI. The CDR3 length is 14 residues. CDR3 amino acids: CASSAQGGHQPQHF. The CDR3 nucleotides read TGTGCCAGCAGTGCTCAGGGAGGCCATCAGCCCCAGCATTTT. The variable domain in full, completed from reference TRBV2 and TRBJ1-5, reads EPEVTQTPSHQVTQMGQEVILRCVPISNHLYFYWYRQILGQKVEFLVSFYNNEISEKSEIFDDQFSVERPDGSNFTLKIRSTKLEDSAMYFCASSAQGGHQPQHFGDGTRLSIL.